This T cell receptor (beta chain) was recovered during a study of blood T cell repertoires in COVID-19. Study information: Samples of COVID-19 (acute and convalescent) were obtained from the United States, Italy and Spain. PBMCs, B-cell-depleted T cells, or T cells provided the cDNA or gDNA that made up the material.

This CDR3 contains 13 residues. CDR1 is SNHLY and CDR2 is FYNNEI in the germline V gene. V lost 7 bases, J lost 1 base, and 1 base stayed unmatched. In the authors' methods: Reference gene primer amplification yielded estimated nucleated cell counts. Profiling relied on immunoSEQ multiplex PCR, and the TCRdb table lists in-frame clones only, not all of them. D and trimming come from the DNA, and the V and J calls and clone size come from that table. The table shows roughly 38,000 clones, with around four fifths occurring only once. The clonotype was recovered from a man aged 45-65 years with active COVID-19. The chain uses TRBV2 and TRBJ2-5; 9 nucleotides agree with TRBD2. Sequenced material: peripheral blood. The CDR3 sequence: CASTSGTQETQYF. In nucleotides, the CDR3 is TGTGCCAGCACTAGCGGGACCCAAGAGACCCAGTACTTC.